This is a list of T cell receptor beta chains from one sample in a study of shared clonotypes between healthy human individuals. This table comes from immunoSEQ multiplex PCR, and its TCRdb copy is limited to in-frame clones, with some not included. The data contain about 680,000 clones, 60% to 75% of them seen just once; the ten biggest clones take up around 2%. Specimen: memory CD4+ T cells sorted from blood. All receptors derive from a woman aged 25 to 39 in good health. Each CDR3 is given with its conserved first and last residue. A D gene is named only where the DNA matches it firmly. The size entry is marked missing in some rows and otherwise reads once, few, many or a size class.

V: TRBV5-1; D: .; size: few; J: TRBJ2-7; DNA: TGCGCCAGCAGGCCGGTCGGAGGGCCCTACGAGCAGTACTTC; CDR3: CASRPVGGPYEQYF
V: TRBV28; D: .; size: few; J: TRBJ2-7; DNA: TGTGCCAGCAGCCGGCCAGGAGCGGCATCCTACGAGCAGTACTTC; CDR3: CASSRPGAASYEQYF
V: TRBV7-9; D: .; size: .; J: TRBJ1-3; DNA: TGTGCCACTAGGGGGGAGGAGGTCAGTGGAAACACCATATATTTT; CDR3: CATRGEEVSGNTIYF
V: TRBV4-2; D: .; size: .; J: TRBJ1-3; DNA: TGTGCCAGCAGCCAAGAAGGCCAGGGGCTCGGAAACACCATATATTTT; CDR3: CASSQEGQGLGNTIYF
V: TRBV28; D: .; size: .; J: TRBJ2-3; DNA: TGTGCCAGCAAGGGGCAGGGACCCACAGATACGCAGTATTTT; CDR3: CASKGQGPTDTQYF
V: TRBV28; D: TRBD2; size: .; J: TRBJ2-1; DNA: TGTGCCAGCAGCATAGCGGGAGGGCCGCACAATGAGCAGTTCTTC; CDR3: CASSIAGGPHNEQFF
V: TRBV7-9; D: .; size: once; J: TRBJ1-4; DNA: TGTGCCAGCAGCTTTCTCGGGGAGGGGTCGGAAAAACTGTTTTTT; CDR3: CASSFLGEGSEKLFF
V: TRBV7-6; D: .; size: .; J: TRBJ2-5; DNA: TGTGCCAGCAGCTTACACCATGGGCAGACCCAGTACTTC; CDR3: CASSLHHGQTQYF
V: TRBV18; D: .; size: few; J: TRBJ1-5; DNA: TGTGCCAGCTCACCAACGCGTAGCAATCAGCCCCAGCATTTT; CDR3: CASSPTRSNQPQHF
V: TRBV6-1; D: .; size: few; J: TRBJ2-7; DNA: TGTGCCAGCAACCAGGACGGAATCTGGTCCGAGCAGTACTTC; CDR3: CASNQDGIWSEQYF
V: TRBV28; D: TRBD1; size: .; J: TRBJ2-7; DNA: TGTGCCAGCAGTTTGAATGCAGGGGGCCTGTACGAGCAGTACTTC; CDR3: CASSLNAGGLYEQYF
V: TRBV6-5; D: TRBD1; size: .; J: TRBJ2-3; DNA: TGTGCCAGCAGTTACTATGGGACAGGGTACACAGATACGCAGTATTTT; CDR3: CASSYYGTGYTDTQYF
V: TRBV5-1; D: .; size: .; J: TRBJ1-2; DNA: TGCGCCAGCAGCTTTGGAAGTGTCTATGGCTACACCTTC; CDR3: CASSFGSVYGYTF
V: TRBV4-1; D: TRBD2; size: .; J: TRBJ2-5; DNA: TGCGCCAGCAGCCAAGGATCCACCGGGACTAGTCAACTGGGGCAGTACTTC; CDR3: CASSQGSTGTSQLGQYF
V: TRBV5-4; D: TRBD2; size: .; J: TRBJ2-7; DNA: TGTGCCAGCAGTCAAGGGCAAGGACTAGTGTTGACCGAGCAGTACTTC; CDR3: CASSQGQGLVLTEQYF
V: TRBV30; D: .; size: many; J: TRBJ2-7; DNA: TGTGCCTGGAGGGCAGGACACCTCTACGAGCAGTACTTC; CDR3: CAWRAGHLYEQYF
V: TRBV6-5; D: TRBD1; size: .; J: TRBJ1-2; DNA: TGTGCCAGCAGTGCAAGACAGGGCCCGCGGACCTTC; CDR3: CASSARQGPRTF
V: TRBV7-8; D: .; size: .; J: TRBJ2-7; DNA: TGTGCCAGCAGCTTCAGGGGTGGCAACGAGCAGTACTTC; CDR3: CASSFRGGNEQYF
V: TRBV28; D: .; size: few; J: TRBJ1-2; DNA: TGTGCCAGTGCCAGGTCCCCTAGATTTAGTGGCTACACCTTC; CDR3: CASARSPRFSGYTF
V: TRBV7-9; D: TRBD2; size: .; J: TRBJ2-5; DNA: TGTGCCAGCAGTTCACTAGCGGGAGTGGGAGAGACCCAGTACTTC; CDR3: CASSSLAGVGETQYF
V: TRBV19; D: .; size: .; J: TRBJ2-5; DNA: TGTGCCAGTAGTAGTTTTGAGTACGGGACCCAGTACTTC; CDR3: CASSSFEYGTQYF
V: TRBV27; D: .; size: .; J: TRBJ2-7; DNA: TGTGCCAGCAGTTCGATGGGACCTACCACCTACGAGCAGTACTTC; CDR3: CASSSMGPTTYEQYF
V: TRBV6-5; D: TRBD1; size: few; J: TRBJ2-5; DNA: TGTGCCAGCAGTTACTGGGGACAGGGACAAGAGACCCAGTACTTC; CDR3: CASSYWGQGQETQYF
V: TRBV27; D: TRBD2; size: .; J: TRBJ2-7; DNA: TGTGCCAGCAGTTCGGGGATGCGGGAGACCTACGAGCAGTACTTC; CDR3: CASSSGMRETYEQYF
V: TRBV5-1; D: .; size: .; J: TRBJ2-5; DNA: TGCGCCAGCAGCCGGGACCTTCAGAGAGAGACCCAGTACTTC; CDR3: CASSRDLQRETQYF